These 10 T cell receptor beta chains were all obtained from the same sample, sequenced in a study of T cell responses to AZD1222 COVID-19 vaccine. Profiled with immunoSEQ multiplex PCR; TCRdb holds only in-frame clones, not every one. The sample lists about 160,000 clones, 92% occurring once. The sample here was peripheral blood, taken 28 days after the second AZD1222 dose. The receptor source for this set is an adult who received the AZD1222 COVID-19 vaccine.

The CDR3 reads CATSRDETTEAFF. The DNA of the CDR3 is TGTGCCACCAGCAGAGATGAGACCACTGAAGCTTTCTTT. The rearrangement joins TRBV15 to TRBJ1-1; D not certain. V was cut by 0 bases and J by 4 bases, with 6 bases left in between. Germline CDR1 is LNHNV and CDR2 is YYDKDF (reference sequence). This CDR3 has 13 residues.

This clone appeared once. The rearrangement links TRBV5-1 to TRBJ2-5, with D hard to call. V lost 1 base, J lost 3 bases, and 10 bases lay in between. Germline CDR1 SGHRS, CDR2 YFSETQ. The CDR3 totals 14 residues. Here the CDR3 reads CASSLWAAKETQYF. The CDR3 region has the DNA TGCGCCAGCAGCTTGTGGGCAGCCAAAGAGACCCAGTACTTC.

In the case of this clone: Other DNA sequences within the sample encode an identical CDR3. The chain carries TRBV5-1 and TRBJ1-1; D call uncertain. V was pared by 4 bases and J by 2 bases, with 9 bases between. CDR1 is SGHRS and CDR2 is YFSETQ in the germline V gene. The CDR3 sequence is 13 residues long. The chain's CDR3 is CASSQDPNTEAFF. The CDR3, as DNA: TGCGCCAGCAGCCAGGATCCTAACACTGAAGCTTTCTTT.

The CDR3 sequence: CASKWTLNSPLHF. In DNA form, the CDR3 reads TGTGCCAGCAAATGGACACTTAATTCACCCCTCCACTTT. The chain uses TRBV6-5 and TRBJ1-6; a weak D match, TRBD1 (5 bases). Germline lookup yields CDR1 MNHEY and CDR2 SVGAGI. CDR3 length: 13 residues. V lost 7 bases and J lost 6, with 10 bases in between.

Worth noting for this clone: The same CDR3 is also encoded by other DNA sequences in this sample. The CDR3 loop reads CAISDPDRGDGYTF. The CDR3 DNA follows: TGTGCCATCAGCGACCCTGACAGGGGAGATGGCTACACCTTC. V is TRBV10-3 and J is TRBJ1-2; 8 nucleotides match TRBD1. Losses at the gene ends were 6 bases for V and 6 bases for J; bases not matched to a gene: 9. The CDR3 spans 14 residues. Germline CDR1 ENHRY, CDR2 SYGVKD.

This sequence joins TRBV19 and TRBJ2-5; the D gene is possibly TRBD1 (6 bases). The V end lost 3 bases, the J end lost 0 bases, and 11 bases lay between the germline ends. This CDR3 region has 15 residues. Germline V lookup: CDR1 LNHDA, CDR2 SQIVND (reference sequence). CDR3 protein: CASSITGRHQETQYF. The CDR3 DNA sequence: TGTGCCAGTAGTATCACAGGGAGACACCAAGAGACCCAGTACTTC.

This chain joins TRBV10-3 and TRBJ1-6; TRBD1 matches 8 bases. Trimming took 6 bases from V and 8 from J; bases not matched to a gene: 9. The CDR3 loop spans 15 amino acids. Germline-derived CDR1 and CDR2 are ENHRY and SYGVKD. CDR3 sequence: CAISSGGRVYSPLHF. CDR3 nucleotide sequence: TGTGCCATCAGCTCAGGGGGCCGGGTGTATTCACCCCTCCACTTT.

The V call is TRBV4-1, the J call TRBJ1-6; D perhaps matches TRBD1 (6 bases). The V gene's germline CDR1 is MGHRA and CDR2 YSYEKL. Between the trimmed V and J ends, which lost 0 bases and 8 bases, there was a span of 23 bases. CDR3 length: 19 amino acids. In DNA, the CDR3 is TGCGCCAGCAGCCAAGATGGTATAGACAGGCGGATTTCCTATTCACCCCTCCACTTT. It specifies CASSQDGIDRRISYSPLHF.

The chain employs TRBV5-8 and TRBJ1-1; D is perhaps TRBD1 (5 bases). The germline V gene has CDR1 SGHTS and CDR2 YDEGEE. V lost 5 bases, J lost 4 bases, and 12 bases lay in between. This CDR3 is 13 amino acids long. The CDR3 DNA follows: TGTGCCAGCAGGGGGCCAGGGAGCACTGAAGCTTTCTTT. It encodes CASRGPGSTEAFF.

CDR3 DNA sequence: TGTGCCACCAGGGAGACCGGTATTTCTGAAGCTTTCTTT. Its translation is CATRETGISEAFF. The chain couples TRBV15 to TRBJ1-1, with no clear D. Trimming took off 6 bases at V and 6 bases at J, with 14 bases between the two ends. This CDR3 comprises 13 residues. Germline loops: CDR1 LNHNV, CDR2 YYDKDF (reference sequence). Full variable domain (missing parts from reference TRBV15 and TRBJ1-1): DAMVIQNPRYQVTQFGKPVTLSCSQTLNHNVMYWYQQKSSQAPKLLFHYYDKDFNNEADTPDNFQSRRPNTSFCFLDIRSPGLGDTAMYLCATRETGISEAFFGQGTRLTVV.